The next 2 T cell receptor beta chains were all read from a single sample in a study of cytomegalovirus exposure and HLA in healthy donors. Profiling relied on immunoSEQ multiplex PCR, and the TCRdb table lists in-frame clones only, not all of them. This table holds some 130,000 clones, about 80% found once. Sequenced sample: PBMCs. The origin of the receptors is a man aged 25-40 years in good health and CMV-seropositive.

The V call is TRBV7-8, the J call TRBJ2-4, with D tentatively TRBD1 (5 bases). CDR1 is SGHVS, CDR2 FQNEAQ, per germline. V lost 2 bases and J 2 bases, leaving 10 bases between the germline ends. The CDR3 totals 15 residues. CDR3 nucleotides: TGTGCCAGCAGCTTACAGGGATTTTCCAAAAACATTCAGTACTTC. Protein product: CASSLQGFSKNIQYF. Combining the CDR3 with reference TRBV7-8 and TRBJ2-4 gives the whole variable domain GAGVSQSPRYKVAKRGQDVALRCDPISGHVSLFWYQQALGQGPEFLTYFQNEAQLDKSGLPSDRFFAERPEGSVSTLKIQRTQQEDSAVYLCASSLQGFSKNIQYFGAGTRLSVL.

This clone has more than one count but fewer than ten. The chain joins TRBV30 to TRBJ2-7, with D uncertain. Germline CDR1 is GTSNPN and CDR2 is SVGIG (reference sequence). The CDR3 loop spans 12 amino acids. V lost 0 bases to trimming and J lost 3 bases, with 6 bases between them. The DNA for the CDR3 is TGTGCCTGGAGTGTGAGGCTCTACGAGCAGTACTTC. Translating gives CAWSVRLYEQYF.